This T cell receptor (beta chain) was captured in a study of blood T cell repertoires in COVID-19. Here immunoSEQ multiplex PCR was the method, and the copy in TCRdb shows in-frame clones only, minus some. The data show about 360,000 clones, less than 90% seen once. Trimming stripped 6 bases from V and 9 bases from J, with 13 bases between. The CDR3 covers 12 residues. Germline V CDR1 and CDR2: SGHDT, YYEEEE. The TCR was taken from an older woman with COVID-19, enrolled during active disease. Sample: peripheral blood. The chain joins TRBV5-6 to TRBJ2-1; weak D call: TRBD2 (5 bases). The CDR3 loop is CASTFTSVEQFF. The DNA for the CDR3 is TGTGCCAGCACTTTTACTAGTGTTGAGCAGTTCTTC.